Listed here are 28 T cell receptor beta chains from one sample, sequenced in a study of radiation and T cells in renal cell carcinoma. The repertoire was sequenced with immunoSEQ multiplex PCR; TCRdb's copy has only in-frame clones and lacks some. The data show about 130,000 clones, around 83% seen once. Time point specified: baseline pretreatment blood. Noted treatment: 15 Gy SBRT to primary tumor, nephrectomy 4 weeks later. The material sequenced was blood, taken from a patient whose treatment included radiotherapy and nephrectomy. The receptors stem from a woman in her sixties with renal cell carcinoma.

This chain joins TRBV6-6 and TRBJ1-2, with D possibly matching TRBD1 (6 bases). CDR1 and CDR2 (germline): MNHNY, SVGAGI (reference sequence). The CDR3 has 15 residues. The V end lost 2 bases, the J end lost 0 bases, and 10 bases lay between the germline ends. CDR3 coding DNA: TGTGCCAGCAGTTACGGGGACACCCCTAACTATGGCTACACCTTC. This gives the protein CASSYGDTPNYGYTF.

J is TRBJ2-3 and V is TRBV5-1; D gene uncertain. The ends were cut back, 0 bases at V and 6 bases at J, with 11 bases in the middle. CDR1 is SGHRS and CDR2 is YFSETQ in the germline V gene. The CDR3 runs 14 residues. Here the CDR3 reads CASSLGVHGDTQYF. The CDR3 DNA sequence: TGCGCCAGCAGCTTGGGGGTCCATGGGGATACGCAGTATTTT. Supplemented by reference TRBV5-1 and TRBJ2-3, the full variable domain reads KAGVTQTPRYLIKTRGQQVTLSCSPISGHRSVSWYQQTPGQGLQFLFEYFSETQRNKGNFPGRFSGRQFSNSRSEMNVSTLELGDSALYLCASSLGVHGDTQYFGPGTRLTVL.

The rearrangement joins TRBV9 to TRBJ2-3, with unresolved D. Per germline, CDR1 SGDLS and CDR2 YYNGEE. The germline V and J ends were trimmed by 1 base and 5 bases, with 11 bases remaining between them. The CDR3 loop spans 14 amino acids. DNA of the CDR3: TGTGCCAGCAGCGTACGGCAGGTGGGAGATACGCAGTATTTT. Its protein product is CASSVRQVGDTQYF.

This clone was picked up a small number of times. The CDR3: CASSPRGSGIGNEQYF. Here the CDR3 DNA reads TGTGCCAGCAGCCCCCGGGGTAGCGGGATCGGGAACGAGCAGTACTTC. The rearrangement links TRBV7-2 to TRBJ2-7, with 8 bases fitting TRBD2. CDR1 is SGHTA and CDR2 is FQGNSA in the germline V gene. Trimming at V came to 5 bases and at J to 5 bases, leaving 14 bases not matched to a gene. CDR3 length: 16 amino acids.

The chain links TRBV6-6 to TRBJ2-7; D not resolved. Germline CDR1 reads MNHNY; CDR2 reads SVGAGI (reference sequence). This CDR3 region has 14 residues. V lost 0 bases and J 5 bases, leaving 11 bases between the germline ends. The chain's CDR3 is CASSYSARINEQYF. The DNA of the CDR3 is TGTGCCAGCAGTTACTCTGCCAGGATCAACGAGCAGTACTTC.

The chain uses TRBV2 and TRBJ1-1, with D possibly matching TRBD1 (5 bases). The germline V and J ends were trimmed by 2 bases and 4 bases, with 20 bases remaining between them. The CDR3 extends over 17 amino acids. Per the germline V gene, CDR1 is SNHLY and CDR2 is FYNNEI. The DNA of the CDR3 is TGTGCCAGCAGTGAATCGGCCGTACAGGATCCTTTCACTGAAGCTTTCTTT. Its protein is CASSESAVQDPFTEAFF.

This rearrangement joins TRBV5-6 to TRBJ2-1; the D gene is possibly TRBD1 (5 bases). Germline CDR1 and CDR2: SGHDT and YYEEEE. The V end lost 3 bases, the J end lost 8 bases, and 18 bases lay between the germline ends. The CDR3 has 15 amino acids. Written as DNA, the CDR3 is TGTGCCAGCAGCTCCGGAAGGGGCGCTCGGGATGAGCAGTTCTTC. Its protein product is CASSSGRGARDEQFF.

This chain uses TRBV30 with TRBJ2-7; D gene ambiguous. Trimming removed 1 base at V and 3 bases at J, with 10 bases between. Germline CDR1 GTSNPN, CDR2 SVGIG (reference sequence). CDR3 length equals 13 residues. For the CDR3, the DNA is TGTGCCTGGAGTGCCGGTCAGGTCTACGAGCAGTACTTC. Protein product: CAWSAGQVYEQYF. The whole variable domain, remainder taken from reference TRBV30 and TRBJ2-7, is SQTIHQWPATLVQPVGSPLSLECTVEGTSNPNLYWYRQAAGRGLQLLFYSVGIGQISSEVPQNLSASRPQDRQFILSSKKLLLSDSGFYLCAWSAGQVYEQYFGPGTRLTVT.

The chain has TRBV4-2 and TRBJ2-1; 8 bases are a match to TRBD2. The CDR3 has 16 residues. Germline V gene sequence: CDR1 LGHNA, CDR2 YNFKEQ. V dropped 1 base and J dropped 4; count of bases not matched to a gene: 6. CDR3 in amino acids: CASSQGATSVYNEQFF. The CDR3 bases are TGTGCCAGCAGCCAAGGGGCGACTAGCGTATACAATGAGCAGTTCTTC.

The chain has TRBV4-1 and TRBJ2-7, with D perhaps given as TRBD1 or TRBD2 (5 bases each). The CDR3 extends over 17 amino acids. Germline V CDR1 and CDR2: MGHRA, YSYEKL. Trimming pared 3 bases from V and 3 bases from J, leaving 21 bases between. The DNA for the CDR3 is TGCGCCAGCAGCCAGGACGGCTCGAGGGGACCAAACTACGAGCAGTACTTC. This encodes CASSQDGSRGPNYEQYF.

The chain joins TRBV9 to TRBJ2-7; D is ambiguous. Trimming took 3 bases from V and 4 from J, leaving 11 bases between them. This CDR3 contains 13 residues. The germline CDR1 and CDR2 sequences are SGDLS and YYNGEE. This CDR3 reads CASSEAPWYEQYF. The CDR3, as DNA: TGTGCCAGCAGCGAGGCCCCGTGGTACGAGCAGTACTTC.

This chain connects TRBV7-9 to TRBJ2-1, with 8 bases aligning to TRBD2. Per the germline V gene, CDR1 is SEHNR and CDR2 is FQNEAQ (reference sequence). The CDR3 runs 15 residues. The trim removed 3 bases at V and 7 bases at J, leaving 8 bases unmatched. The CDR3 loop is CASSLGLAGSNEQFF. The CDR3 bases are TGTGCCAGCAGCTTGGGGTTAGCGGGATCGAATGAGCAGTTCTTC.

The J gene is TRBJ2-3, the V gene TRBV29-1, with D unresolved. Trimming removed 2 bases at V and 0 bases at J, with 3 bases between. CDR3 length: 12 residues. Germline lookup yields CDR1 SQVTM and CDR2 ANQGSEA. For the CDR3, the DNA is TGCAGCGTTGAACCCAGCACAGATACGCAGTATTTT. This codes for CSVEPSTDTQYF.

The genes are TRBV27 and TRBJ1-4, with 9 bases fitting TRBD1. V shed 5 bases and J 7 bases; nucleotides not matched to a gene: 14. This CDR3 has 17 residues. CDR1 is MNHEY and CDR2 is SMNVEV in the germline V gene (reference sequence). DNA for the CDR3: TGTGCCAGCAGTCCCGGGACAGGGAAGGAGCGACTTGAAAAACTGTTTTTT. Translating gives CASSPGTGKERLEKLFF. The variable domain in full, with the rest retrieved from reference TRBV27 and TRBJ1-4, is EAQVTQNPRYLITVTGKKLTVTCSQNMNHEYMSWYRQDPGLGLRQIYYSMNVEVTDKGDVPEGYKVSRKEKRNFPLILESPSPNQTSLYFCASSPGTGKERLEKLFFGSGTQLSVL.

The chain employs TRBV13 and TRBJ2-7, with D perhaps TRBD1 (6 bases). CDR1 and CDR2 (germline): PRHDT, FYEKMQ (reference sequence). This CDR3 has 14 amino acids. V was trimmed by 6 bases and J by 1 base, leaving 13 bases between them. The chain's CDR3 is CASSRTALSYEQYF. In DNA form, the CDR3 reads TGTGCCAGCAGTCGGACAGCCTTATCCTACGAGCAGTACTTC.

This chain connects TRBV7-9 to TRBJ1-1; D gene unclear. V lost 4 bases to trimming and J lost 1 base, with 7 bases between them. Germline-derived CDR1 and CDR2 are SEHNR and FQNEAQ (reference sequence). The CDR3 covers 13 residues. CDR3: CASSSRWNTEAFF. For the CDR3, the DNA is TGTGCCAGCAGCTCACGATGGAACACTGAAGCTTTCTTT. The whole variable domain, filled in from reference TRBV7-9 and TRBJ1-1, reads DTGVSQNPRHKITKRGQNVTFRCDPISEHNRLYWYRQTLGQGPEFLTYFQNEAQLEKSRLLSDRFSAERPKGSFSTLEIQRTEQGDSAMYLCASSSRWNTEAFFGQGTRLTVV.

Comments on this clone: Additional DNA sequences in this sample encode the identical CDR3. V usage is TRBV6-5 and J usage is TRBJ1-5, with D possibly matching TRBD1 (5 bases). V lost 5 bases, J lost 1 base, and 6 bases lay in between. The CDR3 loop spans 13 amino acids. Germline values: CDR1 MNHEY, CDR2 SVGAGI. The CDR3 DNA reads as TGTGCCAGCAGTAGGGACAGCAATCAGCCCCAGCATTTT. It yields the protein CASSRDSNQPQHF.

CDR3 sequence reads: CASSIFGTSGNRYNEQFF. The DNA for the CDR3 is TGTGCCAGTAGTATTTTCGGTACTAGCGGGAATCGGTACAATGAGCAGTTCTTC. The V gene is TRBV19, the J gene TRBJ2-1; 10 bases align to TRBD2. Germline V gives CDR1 LNHDA, CDR2 SQIVND (reference sequence). J was trimmed by 4 bases and V by 3 bases; bases with no gene match: 12. The CDR3 totals 18 residues.

This clone was seen once. The V call is TRBV7-9, the J call TRBJ2-6; no reliable D call. V lost 4 bases to trimming and J lost 1 base, with 17 bases between them. This CDR3 comprises 18 residues. CDR1 and CDR2 from the germline V gene are SEHNR and FQNEAQ (reference sequence). CDR3 region: CASSSISPLGSGANVLTF. CDR3 DNA: TGTGCCAGCAGCTCAATCTCGCCGTTGGGGTCTGGGGCCAACGTCCTGACTTTC.

The chain's CDR3 is CASSIGPEYNYGYTF. CDR3 nucleotides: TGTGCCAGTAGTATTGGACCGGAATATAACTATGGCTACACCTTC. The rearrangement joins TRBV19 to TRBJ1-2; D unclear. Trimming pared 3 bases from V and 1 base from J, leaving 12 bases between. The CDR3 sequence is 15 residues long. Germline CDR1 and CDR2: LNHDA and SQIVND (reference sequence). The full variable domain, with the rest looked up from reference TRBV19 and TRBJ1-2, is DGGITQSPKYLFRKEGQNVTLSCEQNLNHDAMYWYRQDPGQGLRLIYYSQIVNDFQKGDIAEGYSVSREKKESFPLTVTSAQKNPTAFYLCASSIGPEYNYGYTFGSGTRLTVV.

This rearrangement joins TRBV5-4 to TRBJ2-2; 11 bases agree with TRBD2. This CDR3 contains 16 residues. In germline, CDR1 is SGHNT, CDR2 YYREEE (reference sequence). Trimming removed 4 bases from V and 3 bases from J; junction bases left unmatched: 5. As DNA, the CDR3 is TGTGCCAGCAGCATCCCACTAGCGGGAGACACCGGGGAGCTGTTTTTT. Residues: CASSIPLAGDTGELFF. The full variable domain, its missing parts supplied by reference TRBV5-4 and TRBJ2-2, is ETGVTQSPTHLIKTRGQQVTLRCSSQSGHNTVSWYQQALGQGPQFIFQYYREEENGRGNFPPRFSGLQFPNYSSELNVNALELDDSALYLCASSIPLAGDTGELFFGEGSRLTVL.

This chain connects TRBV11-2 to TRBJ1-1; D gene uncertain. The germline V gene has CDR1 SGHAT and CDR2 FQNNGV. V was shortened by 1 base and J by 7 bases, with 10 bases between the two germline ends. The CDR3 spans 13 residues. This CDR3 reads CASSLGTVVEAFF. The CDR3 nucleotides are TGTGCCAGCAGCTTAGGGACGGTCGTTGAAGCTTTCTTT.

The gene calls are TRBV11-3 and TRBJ2-7; TRBD1 aligns across 7 bases. J lost 0 bases, V lost 5 bases, and 10 bases had no gene match. From germline, CDR1 is SGHNT and CDR2 YENEEA. This CDR3 comprises 16 residues. The CDR3 region is CASSPQMGQNSYEQYF. The CDR3 DNA sequence: TGTGCCAGCAGCCCCCAAATGGGACAGAACTCCTACGAGCAGTACTTC.

This clone was detected once. The chain uses TRBV28 and TRBJ2-1, with 15 bases fitting TRBD2. This CDR3 contains 15 residues. Germline V gene lookup returns CDR1 MDHEN and CDR2 SYDVKM. J was trimmed by 8 bases and V by 5 bases; bases with no gene match: 4. CDR3 in DNA: TGTGCCAGCAGTCTTGGACTAGCGGGAGGGTATGAGCAGTTCTTC. It yields the protein CASSLGLAGGYEQFF.

The rearrangement joins TRBV7-9 to TRBJ1-2; 11 bases are a match to TRBD1. CDR3 length equals 15 residues. J was trimmed by 4 bases and V by 3 bases; bases with no gene match: 4. Germline lookup yields CDR1 SEHNR and CDR2 FQNEAQ (reference sequence). In DNA, the CDR3 is TGTGCCAGCAGCTTGGGACAGGGGGGCATCTATGGCTACACCTTC. Protein product: CASSLGQGGIYGYTF.

The sample holds one count of this clone. The rearrangement links TRBV20-1 to TRBJ2-3; D remains ambiguous. Germline V CDR1 and CDR2: DFQATT, SNEGSKA (reference sequence). V was trimmed by 3 bases and J by 8 bases, leaving 9 bases between them. The CDR3 is 11 residues long. CDR3 sequence: CSASYYGTQYF. The CDR3 DNA reads TGCAGTGCTAGTTACTACGGTACGCAGTATTTT.

This clone appeared a few times. The chain couples TRBV2 to TRBJ2-2, with D tentatively TRBD1 (5 bases). CDR1 and CDR2 from the germline V gene are SNHLY and FYNNEI. CDR3 size: 12 residues. Trimming pared 8 bases from V and 1 base from J, leaving 5 bases between. In DNA, the CDR3 is TGTGCCAGCGGACAGAACACCGGGGAGCTGTTTTTT. Amino acids: CASGQNTGELFF.

This clone was picked up one time. The chain carries TRBV19 and TRBJ2-7; maybe TRBD2 (6 bases). The CDR3 runs to 14 residues. Per germline, CDR1 LNHDA and CDR2 SQIVND (reference sequence). Trimming left V 5 bases short and J 2 bases short, with 13 bases between. CDR3 bases: TGTGCCAGTAGTTCCGGGACTCAAGCCTACGAGCAGTACTTC. Protein sequence: CASSSGTQAYEQYF.